Listed below are T cell receptor beta chains from one sample, sequenced in a study of T cells in Graves' hyperthyroidism and ophthalmopathy. TCRdb passed the multiplex PCR reads through MiXCR, listing each CDR3 protein once. The repertoire includes fewer than 350,000 distinct CDR3 sequences, roughly 15% of them detected once, and 7.9% sits in the top ten. Input material: blood. The receptor set was obtained from a woman aged 40 to 49 with Graves' hyperthyroidism. Each CDR3 is given with its conserved first and last residue. A clone size is listed for some rows: how often the clone was seen (once, few, many), or a class if it is expanded.

v_gene | len | abundance | CDR3aa
TRBV10-3 | 17 | many | CAIKGTKGSGSNQPQHF
TRBV6-1 | 13 | many | CASSTTSGYEQYF
TRBV12-3/TRBV12-4 | 14 | many | CASSFWQGGTEAFF
TRBV6-1 | 14 | many | CASSYHTSTDTQYF
TRBV12-3/TRBV12-4 | 13 | many | CASSLFLWETQYF
TRBV15 | 15 | many | CATSRDYKENTEAFF
TRBV12-3/TRBV12-4 | 15 | many | CASGLTGRPNEKLFF
TRBV7-9 | 16 | many | CASSLNLRQGTYEQYF
TRBV2 | 14 | many | CASRRELGWTEAFF
TRBV6-1 | 15 | many | CASTSVSSSYNEQFF
TRBV12-3/TRBV12-4 | 16 | many | CASSLSRARGTGELFF
TRBV11-2 | 14 | . | CASSLDWGTDTQYF
TRBV9 | 16 | . | CASSVGKTGARNIQYF
TRBV7-2 | 13 | many | CASSVDSRGGYTF
TRBV15 | 14 | . | CATRQGLWNTEAFF
TRBV7-9 | 17 | many | CASRSGLAGANTGELFF
TRBV20-1 | 17 | once | CSAADSGAGAGTDTQYF
TRBV2 | 13 | many | CASSVQSRETQYF
TRBV6-1 | 16 | few | CASSTGQRRVNTEAFF
TRBV19 | 13 | few | CASRMGGTTEQYF
TRBV6-2/TRBV6-3 | 18 | many | CASLAILPGLAGAETQYF
TRBV9 | 15 | . | CASSAGGRANYGYTF
TRBV15 | 15 | few | CATSREIGAYNEQFF
TRBV3-1 | 15 | many | CASSQGQIFNYGYTF
TRBV10-3 | 18 | few | CAISERGVSGRTYNEQFF
TRBV19 | 13 | . | CASSIIQNQPQHF
TRBV7-9 | 15 | many | CASSYEPGAGNTIYF